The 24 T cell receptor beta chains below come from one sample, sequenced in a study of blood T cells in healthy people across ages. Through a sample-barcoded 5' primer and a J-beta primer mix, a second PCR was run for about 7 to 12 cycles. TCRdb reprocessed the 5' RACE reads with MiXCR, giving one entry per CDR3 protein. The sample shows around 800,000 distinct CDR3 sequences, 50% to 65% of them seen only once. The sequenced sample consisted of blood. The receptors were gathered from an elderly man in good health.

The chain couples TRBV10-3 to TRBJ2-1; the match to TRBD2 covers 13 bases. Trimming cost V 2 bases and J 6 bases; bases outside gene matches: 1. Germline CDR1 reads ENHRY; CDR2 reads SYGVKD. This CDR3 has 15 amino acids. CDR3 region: CAISERTSGSNEQFF. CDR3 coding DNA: TGTGCCATCAGTGAGAGGACTAGCGGGAGCAATGAGCAGTTCTTC.

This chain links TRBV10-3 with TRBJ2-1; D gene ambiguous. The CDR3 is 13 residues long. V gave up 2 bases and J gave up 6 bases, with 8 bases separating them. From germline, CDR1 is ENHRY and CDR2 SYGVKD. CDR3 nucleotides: TGTGCCATCAGTGAGGAAGCGTTCAATGAGCAGTTCTTC. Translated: CAISEEAFNEQFF.

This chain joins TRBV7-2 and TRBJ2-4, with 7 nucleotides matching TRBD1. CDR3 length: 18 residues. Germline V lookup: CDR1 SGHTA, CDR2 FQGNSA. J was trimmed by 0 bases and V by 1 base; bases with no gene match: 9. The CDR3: CASSLGGTARLAKNIQYF. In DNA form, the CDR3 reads TGTGCCAGCAGCTTAGGGGGGACAGCGCGATTAGCCAAAAACATTCAGTACTTC.

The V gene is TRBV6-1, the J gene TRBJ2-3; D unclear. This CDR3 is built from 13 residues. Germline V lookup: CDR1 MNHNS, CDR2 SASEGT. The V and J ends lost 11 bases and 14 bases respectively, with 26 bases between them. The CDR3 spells CAVTLQVGRYAYF. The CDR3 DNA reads TGTGCCGTCACCCTCCAGGTCGGCAGATACGCGTATTTT.

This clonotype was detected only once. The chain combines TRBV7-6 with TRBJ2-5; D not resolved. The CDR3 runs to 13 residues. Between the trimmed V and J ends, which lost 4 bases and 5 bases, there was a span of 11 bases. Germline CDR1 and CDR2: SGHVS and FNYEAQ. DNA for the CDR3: TGTGCCAGCAGCTACGCCCTGGGGGAGACCCAGTACTTC. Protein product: CASSYALGETQYF.

As DNA, the CDR3 is TGCGCCAGCAGCCTTGACTGGGGACAGCTCTACGAGCAGTACTTC. Its translation: CASSLDWGQLYEQYF. The chain carries TRBV5-1 and TRBJ2-7, with 7 positions matching TRBD1. V trimming: 4 bases; J trimming: 3 bases; junction bases outside the gene matches: 10. There are 15 residues in the CDR3. Germline loops: CDR1 SGHRS, CDR2 YFSETQ. Full variable domain (rest looked up from reference TRBV5-1 and TRBJ2-7): KAGVTQTPRYLIKTRGQQVTLSCSPISGHRSVSWYQQTPGQGLQFLFEYFSETQRNKGNFPGRFSGRQFSNSRSEMNVSTLELGDSALYLCASSLDWGQLYEQYFGPGTRLTVT.

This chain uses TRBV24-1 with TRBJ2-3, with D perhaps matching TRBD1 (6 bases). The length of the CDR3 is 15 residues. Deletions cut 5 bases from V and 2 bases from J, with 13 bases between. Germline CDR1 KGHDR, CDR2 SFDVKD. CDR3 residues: CATSALDSSTDTQYF. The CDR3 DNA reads TGTGCCACCAGTGCCCTGGACAGCTCCACAGATACGCAGTATTTT.

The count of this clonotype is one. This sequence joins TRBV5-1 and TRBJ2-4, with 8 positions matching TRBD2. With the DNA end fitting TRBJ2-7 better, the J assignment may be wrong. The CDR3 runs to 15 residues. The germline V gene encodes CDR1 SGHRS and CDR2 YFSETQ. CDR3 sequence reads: CASSMTTSAPYEQYF. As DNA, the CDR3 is TGCGCCAGCAGCATGACGACTAGCGCCCCCTACGAGCAGTACTTC.

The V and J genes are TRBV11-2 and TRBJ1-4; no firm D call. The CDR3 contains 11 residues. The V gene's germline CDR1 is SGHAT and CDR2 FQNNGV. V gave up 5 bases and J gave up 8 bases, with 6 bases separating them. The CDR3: CASSPYEKLFF. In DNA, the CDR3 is TGTGCCAGCAGCCCATACGAAAAACTGTTTTTT. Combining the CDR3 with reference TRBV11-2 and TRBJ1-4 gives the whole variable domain EAGVAQSPRYKIIEKRQSVAFWCNPISGHATLYWYQQILGQGPKLLIQFQNNGVVDDSQLPKDRFSAERLKGVDSTLKIQPAKLEDSAVYLCASSPYEKLFFGSGTQLSVL.

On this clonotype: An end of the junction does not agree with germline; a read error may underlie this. As DNA, the CDR3 is TGTGCCAGCAGCCTAAACCCTTCGAGCATTCAGCCCCAGCATTTT. Protein sequence: CASSLNPSSIQPQHF. The chain employs TRBV7-9 and TRBJ1-5; no reliable D call. This CDR3 comprises 15 residues. Germline CDR1 and CDR2: SEHNR and FQNEAQ (reference sequence).

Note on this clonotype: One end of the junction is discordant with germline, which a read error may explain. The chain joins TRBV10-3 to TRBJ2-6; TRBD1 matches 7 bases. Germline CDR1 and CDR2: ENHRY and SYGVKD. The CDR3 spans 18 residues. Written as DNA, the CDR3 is TGTGCCATCAGTGAGTCGAGGGGGCGCGGTTCTGGGGCCAACGTCCGGACTTTC. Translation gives CAISESRGRGSGANVRTF.

CDR3 coding DNA: TGTGCTATATCCAGGGCCCCTACCTACGAGCAGTACTTC. It specifies CAISRAPTYEQYF. The V and J genes are TRBV7-2 and TRBJ2-7, with a possible D match to TRBD1 (5 bases). Germline CDR1 is SGHTA and CDR2 is FQGNSA. The CDR3 totals 13 residues.

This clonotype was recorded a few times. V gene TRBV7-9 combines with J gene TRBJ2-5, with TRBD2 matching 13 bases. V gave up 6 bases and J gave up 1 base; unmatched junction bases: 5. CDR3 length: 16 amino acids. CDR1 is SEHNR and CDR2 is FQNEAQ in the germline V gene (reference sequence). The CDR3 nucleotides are TGTGCCAGCAGTAGCGGGACTAGCGGGGTCCAAGAGACCCAGTACTTC. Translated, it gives CASSSGTSGVQETQYF.

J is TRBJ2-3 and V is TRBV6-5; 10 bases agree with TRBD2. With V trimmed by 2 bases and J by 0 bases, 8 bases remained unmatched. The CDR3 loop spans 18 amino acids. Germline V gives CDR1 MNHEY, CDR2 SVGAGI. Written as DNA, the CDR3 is TGTGCCAGCAGTTACCTTGCGGCTAGCGGGAGTAGCACAGATACGCAGTATTTT. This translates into CASSYLAASGSSTDTQYF.

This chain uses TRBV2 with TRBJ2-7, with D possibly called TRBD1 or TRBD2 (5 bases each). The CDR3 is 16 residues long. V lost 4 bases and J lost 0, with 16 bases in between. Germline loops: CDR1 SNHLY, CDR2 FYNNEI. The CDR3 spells CASSATRDRGSYEQYF. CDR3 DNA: TGTGCCAGCAGTGCGACAAGGGACCGTGGCTCCTACGAGCAGTACTTC.

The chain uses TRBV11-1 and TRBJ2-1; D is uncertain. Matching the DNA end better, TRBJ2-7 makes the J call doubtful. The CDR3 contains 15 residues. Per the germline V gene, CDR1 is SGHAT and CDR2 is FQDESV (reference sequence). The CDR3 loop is CASSLLRSSYNEQYF. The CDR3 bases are TGTGCCAGCAGCCTCCTGCGGAGCTCCTACAATGAGCAGTACTTC.

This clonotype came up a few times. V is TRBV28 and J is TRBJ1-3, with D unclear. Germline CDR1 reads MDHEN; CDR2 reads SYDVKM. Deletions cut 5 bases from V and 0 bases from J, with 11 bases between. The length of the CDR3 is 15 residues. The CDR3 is CASSRRLSSGNTIYF. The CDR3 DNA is TGTGCCAGCAGTCGTAGGCTTAGCTCTGGAAACACCATATATTTT.

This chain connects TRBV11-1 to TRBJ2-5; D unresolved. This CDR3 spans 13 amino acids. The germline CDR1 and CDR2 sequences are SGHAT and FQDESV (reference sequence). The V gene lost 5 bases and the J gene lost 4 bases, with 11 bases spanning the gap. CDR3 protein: CASSPASLETQYF. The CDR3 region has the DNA TGTGCCAGCAGCCCGGCAAGTTTAGAGACCCAGTACTTC. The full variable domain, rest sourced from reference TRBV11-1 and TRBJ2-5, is EAEVAQSPRYKITEKSQAVAFWCDPISGHATLYWYRQILGQGPELLVQFQDESVVDDSQLPKDRFSAERLKGVDSTLKIQPAELGDSAMYLCASSPASLETQYFGPGTRLLVL.

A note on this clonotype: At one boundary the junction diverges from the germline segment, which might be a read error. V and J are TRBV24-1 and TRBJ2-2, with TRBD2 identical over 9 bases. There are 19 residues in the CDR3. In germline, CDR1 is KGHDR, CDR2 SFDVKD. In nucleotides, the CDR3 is TGTGCCACCAGTGATTTATCGCGGGAGGGCCATACTGGAGGCGGGGAGCCGTTTTTT. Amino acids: CATSDLSREGHTGGGEPFF.

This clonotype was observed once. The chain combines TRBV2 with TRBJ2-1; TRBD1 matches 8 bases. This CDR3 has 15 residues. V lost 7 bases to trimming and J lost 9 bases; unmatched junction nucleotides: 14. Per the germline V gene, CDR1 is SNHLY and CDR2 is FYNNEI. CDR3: CASNRRGTDRGEQFF. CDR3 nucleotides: TGTGCCAGCAATCGGCGGGGTACAGACAGGGGTGAGCAGTTCTTC. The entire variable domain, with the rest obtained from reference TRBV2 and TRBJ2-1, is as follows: EPEVTQTPSHQVTQMGQEVILRCVPISNHLYFYWYRQILGQKVEFLVSFYNNEISEKSEIFDDQFSVERPDGSNFTLKIRSTKLEDSAMYFCASNRRGTDRGEQFFGPGTRLTVL.

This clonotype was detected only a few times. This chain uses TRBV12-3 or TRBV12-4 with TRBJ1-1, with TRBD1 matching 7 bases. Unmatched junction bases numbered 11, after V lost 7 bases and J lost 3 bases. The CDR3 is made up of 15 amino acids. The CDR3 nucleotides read TGTGCCAGCATCCTAGGGGCAGGGGGTGACACTGAAGCTTTCTTT. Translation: CASILGAGGDTEAFF.

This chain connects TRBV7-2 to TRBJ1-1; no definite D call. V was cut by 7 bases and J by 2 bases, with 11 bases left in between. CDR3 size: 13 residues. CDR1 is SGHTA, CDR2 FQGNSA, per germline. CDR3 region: CASTREYNTEAFF. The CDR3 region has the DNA TGTGCCAGCACCCGGGAGTACAACACTGAAGCTTTCTTT.

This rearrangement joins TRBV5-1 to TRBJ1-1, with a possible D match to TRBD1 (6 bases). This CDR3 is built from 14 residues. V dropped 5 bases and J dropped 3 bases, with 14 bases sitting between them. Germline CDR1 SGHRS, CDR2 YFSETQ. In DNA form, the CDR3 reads TGCGCCAGCAGTGAGAGGGGGGTTGACACTGAAGCTTTCTTT. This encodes CASSERGVDTEAFF.

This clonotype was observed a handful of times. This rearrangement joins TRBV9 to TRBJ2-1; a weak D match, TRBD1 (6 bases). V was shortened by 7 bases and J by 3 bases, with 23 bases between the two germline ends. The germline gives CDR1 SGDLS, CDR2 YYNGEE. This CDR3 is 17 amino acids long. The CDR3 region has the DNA TGTGCCAGCGCAAGGAAAGGGGCAGGGGCCCACTACAATGAGCAGTTCTTC. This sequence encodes CASARKGAGAHYNEQFF.